Listed below are T cell receptor beta chains from one sample, sequenced in a study of long-term antiretroviral therapy in people with HIV. Sequencing used immunoSEQ multiplex PCR; TCRdb keeps in-frame clones, though not all of them. Counted here are more than 30,000 clones, roughly 85% occurring once; the ten biggest clones make up 6.5% to 9%. The source material was unsorted PBMCs, sampled 0.4 years before starting antiretroviral therapy. These receptors originate from a man younger than 35 with HIV. Both conserved end residues are part of each CDR3. The order of the fields is clone size, D gene, J gene, V gene, CDR3 protein, CDR3 DNA. D genes are given only for firm matches. Clone sizes are given selectively: once, few, many, or a class where the clone is expanded.

>-|-|TRBJ2-3|TRBV6-5
CASSYGARPSDTQYF
TGTGCCAGCAGTTACGGTGCACGTCCCTCAGATACGCAGTATTTT
>-|-|TRBJ2-7|TRBV6-1
CASSEALNPQGTYEQYF
TGTGCCAGCAGTGAAGCCCTGAACCCACAGGGAACCTACGAGCAGTACTTC
>-|-|TRBJ2-4|TRBV7-2
CASSSGPEAKNIQYF
TGTGCCAGCAGCTCGGGGCCTGAAGCCAAAAACATTCAGTACTTC
>-|-|TRBJ2-7|TRBV19
CASSAGLGAYEQYF
TGTGCCAGTAGTGCCGGACTGGGGGCCTACGAGCAGTACTTC
>few|TRBD1|TRBJ1-2|TRBV27
CASSRTGWGWYGYTF
TGTGCCAGCAGTCGGACAGGGTGGGGATGGTATGGCTACACCTTC
>-|-|TRBJ2-3|TRBV29-1
CSVGAGDALGGTQYF
TGCAGCGTTGGGGCGGGGGACGCACTAGGGGGCACGCAGTATTTT
>-|-|TRBJ2-7|TRBV10-3
CAISAPRGEGEQYF
TGTGCCATCAGCGCGCCCCGGGGCGAAGGCGAGCAGTACTTC
>large|-|TRBJ2-3|TRBV27
CASSLGSSSTDTQYF
TGTGCCAGCAGTTTAGGGTCCTCTAGCACAGATACGCAGTATTTT
>-|-|TRBJ1-2|TRBV5-4
CASSPADNGGVIYGYTF
TGTGCCAGCAGCCCCGCTGATAATGGGGGGGTAATCTATGGCTACACCTTC
>-|-|TRBJ1-4|TRBV7-9
CASSSTEKLFF
TGTGCCAGCAGCAGCACAGAAAAACTGTTTTTT
>once|-|TRBJ2-1|TRBV5-1
CASSLVPDRAYNEQFF
TGCGCCAGCAGCTTGGTCCCGGACAGAGCCTACAATGAGCAGTTCTTC
>-|-|TRBJ1-4|TRBV13
CASSNRAEKLFF
TGTGCCAGCAGCAACCGGGCCGAAAAACTGTTTTTT
>-|TRBD1|TRBJ2-7|TRBV5-4
CASSLEQGTGSEQYF
TGTGCCAGCAGCTTGGAGCAAGGGACAGGGAGCGAGCAGTACTTC
>-|TRBD1|TRBJ1-5|TRBV6-1
CASTPGQNNQPQHF
TGTGCCAGCACCCCGGGACAGAACAATCAGCCCCAGCATTTT